This passage covers 18 T cell receptor beta chains from one sample sequenced in a study of T cell repertoires in cytomegalovirus infection. TCRdb re-called the reads with MiXCR, one entry per CDR3 protein. The table shows roughly 860,000 distinct CDR3 sequences, with approximately 29% occurring only once. Which antigens these TCRs recognize remains unknown. Sample: cultured CD8+ T cells from PBMCs, taken from culture after CMV antigen stimulation. All receptors derive from a human donor in good health (CMV status not recorded). Some clones in this sample may be carry-over from other donors' samples.

The chain recombines TRBV6-6 with TRBJ1-1; D is uncertain. The germline V gene encodes CDR1 MNHNY and CDR2 SVGAGI (reference sequence). The CDR3 extends over 12 amino acids. Trimming pared 7 bases from V and 8 bases from J, leaving 14 bases between. The CDR3 coding sequence is TGTGCCAGCACTAGGGTAGAGGACGAAGCTTTCTTT. Its translation: CASTRVEDEAFF.

This clonotype has only a few counts. V usage is TRBV11-2 and J usage is TRBJ2-3; 10 nucleotides match TRBD2. CDR1 and CDR2 from the germline V gene are SGHAT and FQNNGV. V was pared by 5 bases and J by 4 bases, with 12 bases of the junction left unmatched. This CDR3 spans 17 amino acids. The CDR3 DNA reads TGTGCCAGCAGCCCGCCAGGGACTAGCGTGGGCCCAGATACGCAGTATTTT. This sequence encodes CASSPPGTSVGPDTQYF.

The chain uses TRBV11-3 and TRBJ2-1, with D perhaps being TRBD1 or TRBD2 (5 bases each). V dropped 5 bases and J dropped 10 bases, with 12 bases sitting between them. CDR1 and CDR2 (germline): SGHNT, YENEEA. This CDR3 has 12 residues. The CDR3 sequence: CASSPTGREQFF. The CDR3 DNA sequence: TGTGCCAGCAGCCCGACGGGACGCGAGCAGTTCTTC.

This clonotype was seen more than once but under ten times. V usage is TRBV4-1 and J usage is TRBJ1-6; D call uncertain. Trimming cost V 0 bases and J 0 bases, with 15 bases left between them. The CDR3 length is 19 residues. Germline V gene sequence: CDR1 MGHRA, CDR2 YSYEKL. The CDR3 DNA reads as TGCGCCAGCAGCCAAGAGTCGGCGGAACGAAGCTCCTATAATTCACCCCTCCACTTT. This codes for CASSQESAERSSYNSPLHF.

The chain couples TRBV28 to TRBJ2-1, with TRBD2 as a possible D gene (6 bases). The V gene lost 4 bases and the J gene lost 10 bases, with 20 bases spanning the gap. This CDR3 comprises 15 residues. The germline V gene has CDR1 MDHEN and CDR2 SYDVKM. The CDR3 DNA reads TGTGCCAGCAGTTCCGGGACTTCCCACCACGACGAGCAGTTCTTC. Amino acids: CASSSGTSHHDEQFF.

The V and J genes are TRBV7-9 and TRBJ2-3, with D possibly being TRBD1 or TRBD2 (5 bases each). Trimming shortened V by 5 bases and J by 2 bases, and 14 bases separated the two germline ends. Germline V gives CDR1 SEHNR, CDR2 FQNEAQ (reference sequence). This CDR3 is 15 amino acids long. CDR3 DNA sequence: TGTGCCAGCAGCCCGGGACCGCTCTACACAGATACGCAGTATTTT. This sequence encodes CASSPGPLYTDTQYF. Using reference TRBV7-9 and TRBJ2-3 for the parts outside the CDR3, the full variable domain is DTGVSQNPRHKITKRGQNVTFRCDPISEHNRLYWYRQTLGQGPEFLTYFQNEAQLEKSRLLSDRFSAERPKGSFSTLEIQRTEQGDSAMYLCASSPGPLYTDTQYFGPGTRLTVL.

The V gene is TRBV5-4, the J gene TRBJ2-7; 10 nucleotides agree with TRBD2. The V gene end was trimmed by 0 bases and the J gene end by 0 bases; junction bases not matched to a gene: 3. CDR1 and CDR2 (germline): SGHNT, YYREEE (reference sequence). The CDR3 length is 16 residues. CDR3: CASSLGLAGASYEQYF. CDR3 nucleotide sequence: TGTGCCAGCAGCTTGGGTCTAGCGGGGGCCTCCTACGAGCAGTACTTC.

The chain combines TRBV6-2 or TRBV6-3 with TRBJ2-7; 7 bases match TRBD2. The germline V gene encodes CDR1 MNHEY and CDR2 SVGEGT. Trimming cost V 3 bases and J 2 bases; bases outside gene matches: 4. This CDR3 spans 14 amino acids. CDR3 bases: TGTGCCAGCAGTTATGGGGGGGGGGCCTACGAGCAGTACGTC. This translates into CASSYGGGAYEQYV.

This chain links TRBV7-9 with TRBJ1-1, with TRBD1 identical over 7 bases. V shed 1 base, J shed 4 bases, and the junction held 6 bases outside the gene matches. Germline V gene data show CDR1 as SEHNR and CDR2 as FQNEAQ (reference sequence). There are 15 residues in the CDR3. CDR3 protein: CASSLVSPGGTEAFF. Here the CDR3 DNA reads TGTGCCAGCAGCTTAGTATCTCCAGGGGGCACTGAAGCTTTCTTT.

J is TRBJ2-2 and V is TRBV25-1; 9 bases are a match to TRBD2. Germline V CDR1 and CDR2: MGHDK, SYGVNS. The junction had 13 bases not matched to a gene; V was cut back by 5 bases and J by 0 bases. The CDR3 runs to 19 residues. CDR3 sequence reads: CASSPPPLAGPSNTGELFF. Written as DNA, the CDR3 is TGTGCCAGCAGTCCCCCCCCGCTAGCGGGGCCCTCGAACACCGGGGAGCTGTTTTTT.

The chain recombines TRBV28 with TRBJ2-7, with D unclear. CDR1 is MDHEN and CDR2 is SYDVKM in the germline V gene. CDR3 length: 14 amino acids. The CDR3 coding sequence is TGTGTCAGCAGCCCCCCCGGAGACCTTCACGAGCAGTACGTC. Its protein is CVSSPPGDLHEQYV.

V gene TRBV12-3 or TRBV12-4 combines with J gene TRBJ2-5, with a weak D call TRBD2 (6 bases). This CDR3 is 15 amino acids long. Between the trimmed V and J ends, which lost 3 bases and 4 bases, there was a span of 15 bases. This CDR3 is CASSLGGQGSETQYF. The CDR3 DNA reads TGTGCCAGCAGTTTGGGGGGTCAGGGCTCAGAGACCCAGTACTTC.

This clonotype was detected a few times. The CDR3 reads CASSQDNRPYYGYTF. The CDR3 DNA sequence: TGTGCCAGCAGCCAAGATAACAGGCCCTACTATGGCTACACCTTC. The V and J genes are TRBV14 and TRBJ1-2, with D possibly being TRBD1 (5 bases). From germline, CDR1 is SGHDN and CDR2 FVKESK. Trimming stripped 0 bases from V and 3 bases from J, with 11 bases between. CDR3 size: 15 residues.

This clonotype was counted between two and nine times. The J gene is TRBJ1-1, the V gene TRBV6-6; D might be TRBD1 (5 bases). CDR3 length: 14 residues. The germline V gene has CDR1 MNHNY and CDR2 SVGAGI (reference sequence). The V gene lost 8 bases and the J gene lost 4 bases, with 17 bases spanning the gap. The CDR3 reads CASGTPVRGTEAFF. The CDR3 DNA follows: TGTGCCAGCGGGACCCCTGTAAGGGGCACTGAAGCTTTCTTT.

The chain links TRBV19 to TRBJ1-2; the D is unclear. Looked up from germline, CDR1 is LNHDA and CDR2 is SQIVND (reference sequence). The V gene lost 6 bases and the J gene lost 4 bases, with 15 bases spanning the gap. The CDR3 has 14 amino acids. CDR3 nucleotide sequence: TGTGCCAGTAGCTCAGGAAAGGAGCTCTATGGCTACACCTTC. Amino acid sequence: CASSSGKELYGYTF.

This sequence joins TRBV14 and TRBJ1-2; possibly TRBD1 for D (5 bases). Germline assignment: CDR1 SGHDN and CDR2 FVKESK. V gave up 6 bases and J gave up 13 bases, with 21 bases separating them. This CDR3 has 13 amino acids. The CDR3 sequence is CASSPGPTRESTF. The DNA for the CDR3 is TGTGCCAGCAGTCCGGGGCCCACGCGGGAGTCCACCTTC. Together with reference TRBV14 and TRBJ1-2, the CDR3 gives the full variable domain: EAGVTQFPSHSVIEKGQTVTLRCDPISGHDNLYWYRRVMGKEIKFLLHFVKESKQDESGMPNNRFLAERTGGTYSTLKVQPAELEDSGVYFCASSPGPTRESTFGSGTRLTVV.

CDR3 residues: CASAPLSDGDQPQHF. The CDR3 nucleotides are TGTGCCAGCGCCCCGCTCTCGGACGGGGATCAGCCCCAGCATTTT. The rearrangement joins TRBV6-2 or TRBV6-3 to TRBJ1-5; D is unclear. Trimming cost V 8 bases and J 5 bases, with 19 bases left between them. The CDR3 runs to 15 residues. The germline V gene encodes CDR1 MNHEY and CDR2 SVGEGT.

The chain has TRBV2 and TRBJ1-2; no clear D gene. Germline CDR1 and CDR2: SNHLY and FYNNEI. V was shortened by 4 bases and J by 4 bases, with 13 bases between the two germline ends. The CDR3 length is 14 residues. The CDR3 loop reads CASSGAPGPYGYTF. The CDR3, as DNA: TGTGCCAGCAGTGGGGCCCCTGGGCCCTATGGCTACACCTTC.